Listed below are T cell receptor beta chains from one sample, sequenced in a study of cytomegalovirus exposure and HLA in healthy donors. TCRdb's copy holds only in-frame clones and misses some; the assay was immunoSEQ multiplex PCR. The sample contains 72,000 or so clones, roughly 68% of which appear only once. The sequenced sample was PBMCs. The receptors originated from a woman between 50 and 59 years old in good health and CMV-seronegative. Each CDR3 is given with its conserved first and last residue. The order of the fields is V gene, D gene, J gene, clone size, CDR3 DNA, CDR3 protein. The D gene is left open where the match is weak. Rows may omit the clone size; those that give it use once, few, many or a size class.

v_gene: TRBV28; d_gene: -; j_gene: TRBJ1-5; abundance: -; CDR3nt: TGTGCCAGCAGCTTAGGCCTCCACGGGGATCAGCCCCAGCATTTT; CDR3aa: CASSLGLHGDQPQHF
v_gene: TRBV13; d_gene: -; j_gene: TRBJ1-1; abundance: few; CDR3nt: TGTGCCAGCAGCTTAGGCGCGGGGGACACTGAAGCTTTCTTT; CDR3aa: CASSLGAGDTEAFF
v_gene: TRBV5-1; d_gene: TRBD1; j_gene: TRBJ1-1; abundance: -; CDR3nt: TGCGCCAGCAGCCCGGACAGGGCCGCCACTGAAGCTTTCTTT; CDR3aa: CASSPDRAATEAFF
v_gene: TRBV28; d_gene: TRBD1; j_gene: TRBJ1-2; abundance: -; CDR3nt: TGTGCCAGCAGTTCGGGGACAGGGTCTAACTATGGCTACACCTTC; CDR3aa: CASSSGTGSNYGYTF
v_gene: TRBV5-4; d_gene: TRBD1; j_gene: TRBJ1-1; abundance: -; CDR3nt: TGTGCCAGCAGCCGGGAGGGTGACAGGGCCACTGAAGCTTTCTTT; CDR3aa: CASSREGDRATEAFF
v_gene: TRBV7-2; d_gene: -; j_gene: TRBJ1-1; abundance: once; CDR3nt: TGTGCCAGCAGCTTAGATGGGAGGGGGACGGGAGCTTTCTTT; CDR3aa: CASSLDGRGTGAFF
v_gene: TRBV15; d_gene: TRBD1; j_gene: TRBJ1-2; abundance: -; CDR3nt: TGTGCCACCAGCACGTTACAGGGGGCGATTGGCTACACCTTC; CDR3aa: CATSTLQGAIGYTF
v_gene: TRBV6-5; d_gene: -; j_gene: TRBJ1-1; abundance: -; CDR3nt: TGTGCCAGCAGTTACTCGGGAGCTGAAGCTTTCTTT; CDR3aa: CASSYSGAEAFF
v_gene: TRBV7-9; d_gene: -; j_gene: TRBJ1-3; abundance: -; CDR3nt: TGTGCCAGCAGCTTACGGGCTCGGGGGGGGGCGCTCGGAAACACCATATATTTT; CDR3aa: CASSLRARGGALGNTIYF
v_gene: TRBV5-5; d_gene: TRBD1; j_gene: TRBJ1-1; abundance: few; CDR3nt: TGTGCCAGCAGCTTGTGGACAGGCACCTCTGAAGCTTTCTTT; CDR3aa: CASSLWTGTSEAFF
v_gene: TRBV5-1; d_gene: -; j_gene: TRBJ1-1; abundance: -; CDR3nt: TGCGCCAGCAGCTTGGGGTCAGGCTTGGGCACTGAAGCTTTCTTT; CDR3aa: CASSLGSGLGTEAFF
v_gene: TRBV4-2; d_gene: -; j_gene: TRBJ2-7; abundance: -; CDR3nt: TGTGCCAGCAGCCGTGGGGGGACCTACGAGCAGTACTTC; CDR3aa: CASSRGGTYEQYF
v_gene: TRBV6-6; d_gene: TRBD1; j_gene: TRBJ1-5; abundance: -; CDR3nt: TGTGCCAGCAGTTATTTCGGGACAGGGGTGGTTCAGCCCCAGCATTTT; CDR3aa: CASSYFGTGVVQPQHF
v_gene: TRBV6-5; d_gene: -; j_gene: TRBJ2-6; abundance: -; CDR3nt: TGTGCCAGCAGTTACTACTTGTCTGGGGCCAACGTCCTGACTTTC; CDR3aa: CASSYYLSGANVLTF
v_gene: TRBV28; d_gene: -; j_gene: TRBJ1-2; abundance: -; CDR3nt: TGTGCCAGCAGGCCCGCCTTTCTCAGGGGAAACTATGGCTACACCTTC; CDR3aa: CASRPAFLRGNYGYTF
v_gene: TRBV6-5; d_gene: TRBD2; j_gene: TRBJ2-7; abundance: few; CDR3nt: TGTGCCAGCAGTTACGCTACTACTAGCGGCTACGAGCAGTACTTC; CDR3aa: CASSYATTSGYEQYF
v_gene: TRBV7-2; d_gene: TRBD2; j_gene: TRBJ2-7; abundance: -; CDR3nt: TGTGCCAGCAGCTCTAGCGGGCCCTACGAGCAGTACTTC; CDR3aa: CASSSSGPYEQYF
v_gene: TRBV6-5; d_gene: -; j_gene: TRBJ2-7; abundance: -; CDR3nt: TGTGCCAGCAGCCCAGGGCCTTGGGGAGAGCAGTACTTC; CDR3aa: CASSPGPWGEQYF
v_gene: TRBV4-1; d_gene: TRBD1; j_gene: TRBJ2-6; abundance: -; CDR3nt: TGCGCCAGCAGCCAAGAGGGACAGGGGGGCCTGTGGGGGGCCAACGTCCTGACTTTC; CDR3aa: CASSQEGQGGLWGANVLTF
v_gene: TRBV7-2; d_gene: TRBD1; j_gene: TRBJ1-1; abundance: -; CDR3nt: TGTGCCAGTACACAGGGGGCCGAATACTCTGAAGCTTTCTTT; CDR3aa: CASTQGAEYSEAFF
v_gene: TRBV5-1; d_gene: TRBD2; j_gene: TRBJ2-1; abundance: once; CDR3nt: TGCGCCAGCAGCTTCAGGACTAGCGGATACAATGAGCAGTTCTTC; CDR3aa: CASSFRTSGYNEQFF
v_gene: TRBV30; d_gene: -; j_gene: TRBJ2-7; abundance: -; CDR3nt: TGTGCCTGGAGTGTACGTGCAGGGATCCGTCCCTTTAGGAAGTACTTC; CDR3aa: CAWSVRAGIRPFRKYF
v_gene: TRBV15; d_gene: TRBD1; j_gene: TRBJ2-5; abundance: -; CDR3nt: TGTGCCACCAGCAGCGACAGGGACACAGAGACCCAGTACTTC; CDR3aa: CATSSDRDTETQYF
v_gene: TRBV4-3; d_gene: -; j_gene: TRBJ1-5; abundance: medium-sized; CDR3nt: TGCGCCAGCAGCCGTGTTAGGGGTGAGTGGCCCCAGCATTTT; CDR3aa: CASSRVRGEWPQHF
v_gene: TRBV19; d_gene: TRBD1; j_gene: TRBJ2-2; abundance: few; CDR3nt: TGTGCCAGTAGCCAGCCCGGTGAGAGGGGGCCCGGGGAGCTGTTTTTT; CDR3aa: CASSQPGERGPGELFF
v_gene: TRBV15; d_gene: TRBD2; j_gene: TRBJ2-5; abundance: few; CDR3nt: TGTGCCACCAGGACGGGACTAGCGACCCAAGAGACCCAGTACTTC; CDR3aa: CATRTGLATQETQYF
v_gene: TRBV7-2; d_gene: -; j_gene: TRBJ2-3; abundance: -; CDR3nt: TGTGCCAGCAGCTGGCGCGGGGATACGCAGTATTTT; CDR3aa: CASSWRGDTQYF
v_gene: TRBV19; d_gene: TRBD1; j_gene: TRBJ2-6; abundance: few; CDR3nt: TGTGCCAGTGCGAGGGGGCGCGGGGCCAACGTCCTGACTTTC; CDR3aa: CASARGRGANVLTF
v_gene: TRBV2; d_gene: TRBD1; j_gene: TRBJ1-2; abundance: -; CDR3nt: TGTGCCAGCAGTCCCGGACAGGGGAGAGGCTACACCTTC; CDR3aa: CASSPGQGRGYTF
v_gene: TRBV2; d_gene: -; j_gene: TRBJ1-1; abundance: -; CDR3nt: TGTGCCAGTTCCCGACAGCTTATGAACACTGAAGCTTTCTTT; CDR3aa: CASSRQLMNTEAFF
v_gene: TRBV25-1; d_gene: -; j_gene: TRBJ1-4; abundance: once; CDR3nt: TGTGCCAGCAGTGAACTGGGCAGGGGCAATGAAAAACTGTTTTTT; CDR3aa: CASSELGRGNEKLFF
v_gene: TRBV15; d_gene: -; j_gene: TRBJ1-1; abundance: once; CDR3nt: TGTGCCACCAGCAGAGAAAGGGGGAACACTGAAGCTTTCTTT; CDR3aa: CATSRERGNTEAFF
v_gene: TRBV9; d_gene: -; j_gene: TRBJ2-6; abundance: once; CDR3nt: TGTGCCAGCAGCAGTCGCCGGGGGGCCAACGTCCTGACTTTC; CDR3aa: CASSSRRGANVLTF
v_gene: TRBV4-1; d_gene: -; j_gene: TRBJ2-2; abundance: -; CDR3nt: TGCGCCAGCAGCCAAGAGGGACACGCGACCACCGGGGAGCTGTTTTTT; CDR3aa: CASSQEGHATTGELFF
v_gene: TRBV7-2; d_gene: -; j_gene: TRBJ1-1; abundance: few; CDR3nt: TGTGCCAGCAGCCCCACGACAGGGAACACTGAAGCTTTCTTT; CDR3aa: CASSPTTGNTEAFF
v_gene: TRBV18; d_gene: -; j_gene: TRBJ2-2; abundance: few; CDR3nt: TGTGCCAGCTCACCAACCCTTAGTACTAGTACGAACACCGGGGAGCTGTTTTTT; CDR3aa: CASSPTLSTSTNTGELFF
v_gene: TRBV7-8; d_gene: -; j_gene: TRBJ1-5; abundance: once; CDR3nt: TGTGCCAGCAGCTTAGCGCGAGGGAATCAGCCCCAGCATTTT; CDR3aa: CASSLARGNQPQHF
v_gene: TRBV9; d_gene: -; j_gene: TRBJ2-5; abundance: -; CDR3nt: TGTGCCAGCAGCGTAGGCCAGGGGATTCGCCAAGAGACCCAGTACTTC; CDR3aa: CASSVGQGIRQETQYF
v_gene: TRBV7-9; d_gene: -; j_gene: TRBJ1-1; abundance: -; CDR3nt: TGTGCCAGCAGCTTAATAGGGGTGAACACTGAAGCTTTCTTT; CDR3aa: CASSLIGVNTEAFF
v_gene: TRBV23-1; d_gene: TRBD1; j_gene: TRBJ1-1; abundance: -; CDR3nt: TGCGCCAGCAGTCAATCGGCGGGACAGGGGGCCGACACTGAAGCTTTCTTT; CDR3aa: CASSQSAGQGADTEAFF